This T cell receptor (beta chain) appears in the sequencing data of a study of blood T cell repertoires in COVID-19 (dated by TCRdb to 2018 to 2020). Context from the whole study: Collaborator samples came from the United States, Italy and Spain and covered acute and convalescent phases of COVID-19. The prospective study material was composed of cDNA or gDNA derived from T cells, B-cell-depleted T cells, or PBMCs. Deeply sampled blood TCRbeta repertoires from subjects exposed to, actively infected with, or recovered from COVID-19 were included in the dataset. The repertoires were released in a freely available public database intended as a resource for research on the immune response to SARS-CoV-2. The samples were drawn from the first 160 participants of the ongoing ImmuneRACE study and from 1,254 subjects provided by 6 global collaborators. Sample metadata almost always included a de-identified subject ID, COVID-19 status, age in years and sex. Where available, HLA class I and class II types were obtained from metadata supplied by the sample provider rather than from assay-based typing. Results and caveats for the whole study, not just this receptor: Clinical and demographic metadata were provided uncurated, with the amount varying by source and participant.

The collaborating institutions used their own protocols to collect whole blood in K2EDTA tubes. For TCRbeta analysis, collaborators shipped samples as frozen whole blood, isolated PBMCs, or DNA extracted from either of those sample types. Per the germline V gene, MDHEN is the CDR1 and SYDVKM is the CDR2. Inclusive of the bounding cysteine and phenylalanine, the CDR3 is 15 residues long. Only CDR3 DNA is held: 45 bases, read in frame from base 1. V and J are truncated by 3 bases and 1 base respectively, leaving an intervening sequence of 13 bases. A note on this clone: Its recognized antigen is unknown. Within one base of it there is no much larger clone, and no base qualities were kept.

TCRbeta CDR3 regions were amplified from genomic DNA by means of the immunoSEQ Assay, a bias-controlled multiplex PCR. On the authors' methods: The number of nucleated cells in each sample was estimated from the amplification of reference gene primers within the assay. Sequence reads were collapsed and filtered to measure the absolute abundance of every unique TCRbeta CDR3 rearrangement. For each sample, productive Simpson clonality was calculated by taking the square root of Simpson's diversity index across productive rearrangements. TCRdb retrieved this table from immuneACCESS and kept in-frame rearrangements only. Not all clones are present; in checked studies, unresolved V genes account for under half, and no reason is known for the remainder. Clone size and V and J calls were adopted from that table, with D and trimming inferred from the DNA. The sample table contains approximately 330,000 clones; only one count was recorded for around 89% of them. 3.5% to 4% of the sample lies in the top ten.

Sequencing was done on a sample of peripheral blood. This TCR was sampled from a woman aged 50 to 65 with active or convalescent COVID-19. The chain is made from TRBV28 and TRBJ2-7; matching of 6 bases hints at TRBD2 as the D gene. Read as DNA, the sequence is TGTGCCAGCAGTTTTGTCGCGGGACCATCCTACGAGCAGTACTTC. This gives the protein CASSFVAGPSYEQYF.